This T cell receptor beta chain was sequenced in a study of blood T cell repertoires in COVID-19. This CDR3 is built from 15 residues. Looked up from germline, CDR1 is MGHRA and CDR2 is YSYEKL. Trimming removed 0 bases from V and 1 base from J; junction bases left unmatched: 2. This clone turned up a few times. TCRdb's copy holds only in-frame clones and misses some; the assay was immunoSEQ multiplex PCR. The sample includes 200,000 to 250,000 clones, approximately 84% of them seen just once. The source is a man aged 40-49 years with acute or convalescent COVID-19. The chain has TRBV4-1 and TRBJ1-1; 7 bases are shared with TRBD1. Sequencing input: peripheral blood. DNA of the CDR3: TGCGCCAGCAGCCAAGATAGGGACAGGAACACTGAAGCTTTCTTT. Protein: CASSQDRDRNTEAFF.